A selection of T cell receptor beta chains follows, all from one sample in a study of T cell responses to AZD1222 COVID-19 vaccine. This table comes from immunoSEQ multiplex PCR, and its TCRdb copy is limited to in-frame clones, with some not included. The sample yields 85,000 to 110,000 clones, around 91% seen once. The source material was peripheral blood, sampled on day 0 of AZD1222 vaccination. The receptors here all came from an adult in good health. The CDR3 runs from the conserved cysteine through the conserved F or W. The D gene is left open where the match is weak. Where a row states a size, it is once, few, many or the class of an expanded clone; other rows omit it.

v_call	j_call	d_call	clone_size	cdr3_aa	cdr3_nt
TRBV2	TRBJ2-3	.	.	CASSSSPRDPSTDTQYF	TGTGCCAGCAGTTCCTCCCCCCGGGACCCTAGCACAGATACGCAGTATTTT
TRBV6-5	TRBJ2-7	.	.	CASRAVYEQYF	TGTGCCAGCAGGGCGGTTTACGAGCAGTACTTC
TRBV18	TRBJ2-7	.	.	CASSPPGGLYEQYF	TGTGCCAGCTCACCACCAGGCGGTCTCTACGAGCAGTACTTC
TRBV6-5	TRBJ2-1	.	.	CASSFWGEQFF	TGTGCCAGCTCCTTTTGGGGTGAGCAGTTCTTC
TRBV15	TRBJ2-7	TRBD1	.	CATSRGDRAREQYF	TGTGCCACCAGCAGAGGGGACAGGGCGCGAGAGCAGTACTTC
TRBV28	TRBJ2-1	.	once	CANTTSNREREQFF	TGTGCCAACACCACCTCAAACAGGGAAAGGGAGCAGTTCTTC
TRBV14	TRBJ1-1	.	.	CASSQGQVRRRNTEAFF	TGTGCCAGCAGCCAAGGGCAGGTCAGACGGAGGAACACTGAAGCTTTCTTT
TRBV30	TRBJ2-2	.	once	CAWSPQPTGELFF	TGTGCCTGGAGTCCCCAGCCCACCGGGGAGCTGTTTTTT
TRBV24-1	TRBJ2-3	TRBD2	.	CATSDQLAGGTDTQYF	TGTGCCACCAGTGACCAACTAGCGGGAGGCACAGATACGCAGTATTTT
TRBV7-8	TRBJ2-7	.	.	CASSSQEIQGYEQYF	TGTGCCAGCAGCTCCCAGGAGATCCAAGGGTACGAGCAGTACTTC
TRBV30	TRBJ2-2	.	.	CAWRTYNTGELFF	TGTGCCTGGAGGACCTATAACACCGGGGAGCTGTTTTTT
TRBV11-2	TRBJ1-2	TRBD1	.	CASSSGQASDF	TGTGCCAGCAGCAGTGGACAGGCATCCGACTTC
TRBV18	TRBJ2-1	TRBD1	.	CASSPSGQGYNEQFF	TGTGCCAGCTCACCCTCGGGACAGGGCTACAATGAGCAGTTCTTC
TRBV2	TRBJ2-7	.	.	CASRVTSSSSYEQYF	TGTGCCAGCAGAGTTACAAGTTCTAGCTCCTACGAGCAGTACTTC
TRBV14	TRBJ1-2	.	.	CASSPGGHGYTF	TGTGCCAGCAGTCCGGGGGGTCATGGCTACACCTTC
TRBV30	TRBJ1-2	.	.	CAWLAGRVHGYTF	TGTGCCTGGCTCGCAGGGAGAGTCCATGGCTACACCTTC
TRBV28	TRBJ1-3	TRBD1	.	CASSLPDRAGNTIYF	TGTGCCAGCAGTTTACCGGACAGGGCCGGAAACACCATATATTTT
TRBV6-6	TRBJ1-4	.	.	CASSIDGGEKLFF	TGTGCCAGCAGTATTGACGGGGGTGAAAAACTGTTTTTT
TRBV5-1	TRBJ2-7	TRBD2	once	CASSRLAGAGEQYF	TGCGCCAGCAGCAGGCTGGCGGGAGCGGGGGAGCAGTACTTC
TRBV28	TRBJ1-1	TRBD1	.	CASSSAIGGTEGRTEAFF	TGTGCCAGCAGCTCCGCGATAGGGGGGACAGAGGGTCGGACTGAAGCTTTCTTT
TRBV6-5	TRBJ1-1	.	.	CASSSMGHLNTEAFF	TGTGCCAGCAGTTCAATGGGACATTTAAACACTGAAGCTTTCTTT
TRBV2	TRBJ1-1	.	.	CASRTGLGEAFF	TGTGCCAGCAGAACAGGGCTAGGAGAAGCTTTCTTT
TRBV27	TRBJ2-7	.	.	CASSLGLATYEQYF	TGTGCCAGCAGTTTAGGGCTAGCAACCTACGAGCAGTACTTC
TRBV6-5	TRBJ1-1	.	.	CASKQLGNTEAFF	TGTGCCAGCAAACAGTTGGGGAACACTGAAGCTTTCTTT
TRBV5-1	TRBJ2-7	TRBD2	.	CASHDSGGSYEQYF	TGCGCCAGCCACGATTCGGGGGGATCCTACGAGCAGTACTTC
TRBV5-6	TRBJ2-3	.	.	CASSPGLFPADTQYF	TGTGCCAGCAGCCCCGGACTTTTTCCAGCAGATACGCAGTATTTT
TRBV30	TRBJ1-1	TRBD1	.	CAWSVTGFEAFF	TGTGCCTGGAGCGTGACAGGGTTTGAAGCTTTCTTT
TRBV28	TRBJ1-1	.	.	CASIPLEGKAFF	TGTGCCAGCATTCCACTTGAGGGCAAAGCTTTCTTT
TRBV10-3	TRBJ2-3	.	.	CATGGEDTDTQYF	TGTGCCACGGGGGGCGAGGATACAGATACGCAGTATTTT
TRBV28	TRBJ1-2	.	.	CASSSLPANYGYTF	TGTGCCAGCAGTTCCCTACCCGCTAACTATGGCTACACCTTC
TRBV28	TRBJ2-3	.	.	CASSWGTDTQYF	TGTGCCAGCAGTTGGGGGACAGATACGCAGTATTTT
TRBV18	TRBJ2-6	TRBD1	.	CASSPRTGGGSGANVLTF	TGTGCCAGCTCACCAAGGACAGGGGGAGGCTCTGGGGCCAACGTCCTGACTTTC
TRBV7-6	TRBJ2-2	TRBD2	.	CASSSPSFSGLANTGELFF	TGTGCCAGCAGCTCCCCAAGTTTTTCGGGACTAGCGAACACCGGGGAGCTGTTTTTT